This TCR beta chain came from a study of blood T cell repertoires in COVID-19. In the study overall: Sites in the United States, Italy and Spain provided acute and convalescent COVID-19 samples. In each case, the material was cDNA or gDNA derived from T cells, B-cell-depleted T cells, or PBMCs.

Original processing methods: Scientists estimated how many nucleated cells there were by amplifying reference gene primers. Data came from immunoSEQ multiplex PCR; TCRdb stores just in-frame clones and leaves some out. V and J calls and clone size are as listed in that table; D and trimming were resolved from the DNA. The sample includes 120,000 to 150,000 clones, around 83% of them seen just once. The CDR3 spans 13 residues. V shed 0 bases and J shed 4 bases, with 4 bases lying between them. Germline V gene data show CDR1 as MNHEY and CDR2 as SVGAGI. The clonotype originates from a human donor in a cohort sampled during active COVID-19. The rearrangement uses TRBV6-5 and TRBJ2-1; D not certain. The sequencing sample was made of peripheral blood. CDR3: CASSYSPYNEQFF. The CDR3 DNA is TGTGCCAGCAGTTACTCTCCATACAATGAGCAGTTCTTC.